This T cell receptor beta chain is drawn from a study of T cells in Graves' hyperthyroidism and ophthalmopathy. Study-level background: Specimen type is peripheral blood, collected at initial diagnosis prior to any treatment.

Amplification targeted TCR beta CDR3 regions from RNA transcripts. The HTBI set primed first-round TCR CDR3 RT-PCR. TCRdb ran MiXCR on the multiplex PCR reads and lists one entry per CDR3 protein. The sample carries 300,000 to 350,000 distinct CDR3 sequences, roughly 15% recorded once. Overall study results and limits: Most thyroid clonotypes that were expanded above 0.001 also turned up in blood. Model-based prediction identified ophthalmopathy a median around seven months prior to its onset.

There are a few counts of this clonotype. The antigen is unknown. Newly diagnosed patients aged 18 to 65 had hyperthyroidism of under 2 months' duration. The CDR3 contains 12 residues. Germline lookup yields CDR1 SNHLY and CDR2 FYNNEI. V was shortened by 4 bases and J by 6 bases, with 10 bases between the two germline ends. The TCR was taken from a man aged 30 to 39 with Graves' hyperthyroidism. The rearrangement links TRBV2 to TRBJ2-7; D not certain. The sample comprised blood. This CDR3 is CASSADAPEQYF. In DNA, the CDR3 is TGTGCCAGCAGTGCGGATGCCCCCGAGCAGTACTTC.